This T cell receptor beta chain was sequenced for a study of T cell responses to AZD1222 COVID-19 vaccine. Notes on the study in general: White British donors predominated, females outnumbered males, and clonal diversity was possibly underestimated. Nearly half of spike-specific TCRs reportedly go after variant regions that carry no mutations. Mapped onto spike, vaccine-associated CD4 TCRs spanned it and were dominant at 160-218 and 743-854.

Sequenced by immunoSEQ multiplex PCR; TCRdb stores in-frame clones only, minus some. The sample holds approximately 150,000 clones, about 88% seen once. Note on this clone: Its cognate antigen is unknown.

Sequenced here: peripheral blood, sampled on day 0 of AZD1222 vaccination. The clonotype comes from an adult in good health.

The CDR3 sequence is CASSIPRGSGNTIYF. In DNA form, the CDR3 reads TGTGCCAGTAGTATCCCTCGGGGTTCAGGAAACACCATATATTTT. The chain uses TRBV19 and TRBJ1-3; D remains ambiguous. Trimming cost V 3 bases and J 4 bases, with 13 bases left between them. Germline V CDR1 and CDR2: LNHDA, SQIVND (reference sequence). This CDR3 has 15 residues.